This T cell receptor (beta chain) was documented in a study of blood T cell repertoires in COVID-19. Sequencing used immunoSEQ multiplex PCR; TCRdb keeps in-frame clones, though not all of them. Among about 120,000 clones listed, 75% to 90% were seen once. As to this clone: At one end, the junction sequence differs from germline, possibly due to a read error.

Germline V gene data show CDR1 as SSHAT and CDR2 as FNYEAQ (reference sequence). There are 15 residues in the CDR3. The source of this sequence is a man between 65 and 85 years old with active or convalescent COVID-19. The chain joins TRBV7-7 to TRBJ2-7; weak D call: TRBD2 (6 bases). Sequenced sample: peripheral blood. The CDR3 DNA is TGTGCTAGCAGCTTAAGGGTCGGGAGTGCGTACGAGCAGTACTTC. The encoded protein is CASSLRVGSAYEQYF.